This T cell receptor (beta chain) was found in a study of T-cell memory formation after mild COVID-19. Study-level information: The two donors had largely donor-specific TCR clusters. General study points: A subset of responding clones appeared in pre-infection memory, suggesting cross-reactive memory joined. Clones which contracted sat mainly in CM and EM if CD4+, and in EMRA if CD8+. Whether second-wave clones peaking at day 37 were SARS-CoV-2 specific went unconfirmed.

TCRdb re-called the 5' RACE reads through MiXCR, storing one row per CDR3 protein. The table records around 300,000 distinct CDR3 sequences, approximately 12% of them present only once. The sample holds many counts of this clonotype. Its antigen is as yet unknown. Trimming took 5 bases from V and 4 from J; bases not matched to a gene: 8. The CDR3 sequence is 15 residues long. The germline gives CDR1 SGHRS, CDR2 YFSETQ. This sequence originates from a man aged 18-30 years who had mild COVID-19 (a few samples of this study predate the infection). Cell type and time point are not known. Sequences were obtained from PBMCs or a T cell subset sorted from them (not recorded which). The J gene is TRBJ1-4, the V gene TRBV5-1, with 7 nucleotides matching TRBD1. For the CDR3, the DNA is TGCGCCAGCAGAGAAGGGGGACAGCGTAATGAAAAACTGTTTTTT. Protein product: CASREGGQRNEKLFF.